A selection of T cell receptor beta chains follows, all from one sample in a study of CD8 T cells in Susac syndrome. TCRdb re-called the immunoSEQ multiplex PCR reads with MiXCR, one entry per CDR3 protein. The sample comprises approximately 190,000 distinct CDR3 sequences, nearly 95% of which are singletons, and about 0.096% rests with the top ten. Sequenced input: CD4+ T cells from PBMCs. These receptors were obtained from a human donor with multiple sclerosis. Each CDR3 is given with its conserved first and last residue. Fields, in order: CDR3 protein, CDR3 DNA, clone size, V gene, D gene, J gene. D genes are given only for firm matches. Size is omitted from some rows. Given values are once, few, many or a class for expanded clones.

CAWSLYGGGYGYTF | TGTGCCTGGAGTCTCTATGGCGGGGGCTATGGCTACACCTTC | - | TRBV30 | - | TRBJ1-2
CSVDREQFF | TGCAGCGTTGACAGGGAACAGTTCTTC | - | TRBV29-1 | - | TRBJ2-1
CASSFLGLAGERYNEQFF | TGTGCCAGCAGTTTCCTCGGACTAGCGGGAGAACGCTACAATGAGCAGTTCTTC | - | TRBV6-5 | TRBD2 | TRBJ2-1
CASSPRGSSSYEQYF | TGTGCCAGCAGCCCTAGGGGGTCCAGCTCCTACGAGCAGTACTTC | - | TRBV7-2 | - | TRBJ2-7
CVSGQGKETQYF | TGTGTATCTGGACAGGGAAAAGAGACCCAGTACTTC | - | TRBV6-5 | TRBD1 | TRBJ2-5
CAISGAYEQYF | TGTGCCATCAGTGGAGCTTACGAGCAGTACTTC | - | TRBV10-3 | - | TRBJ2-7
CAWEDMNTEAFF | TGTGCCTGGGAGGACATGAACACTGAAGCTTTCTTT | - | TRBV30 | - | TRBJ1-1
CASSVLSGFSYNEQFF | TGTGCCAGCAGCGTATTAAGCGGATTCTCCTACAATGAGCAGTTCTTC | - | TRBV9 | - | TRBJ2-1
CASSLLSGFRAFF | TGTGCCAGCAGCTTATTGTCTGGCTTTAGGGCGTTTTTT | - | TRBV11-2 | - | TRBJ1-4
CSARDQPPGEQFF | TGCAGTGCTAGAGATCAACCCCCCGGTGAGCAGTTCTTC | - | TRBV20-1 | - | TRBJ2-1
CASTINGGELFF | TGTGCCAGCACCATCAACGGCGGGGAGCTGTTTTTT | - | TRBV6-2/TRBV6-3 | - | TRBJ2-2
CASSRDGAGAYNEQFF | TGTGCCAGCAGCCGAGATGGGGCAGGGGCCTACAATGAGCAGTTCTTC | - | TRBV3-1 | - | TRBJ2-1
CSARASLVTGKLLYEQYF | TGCAGTGCTAGGGCATCACTAGTGACAGGGAAGCTACTCTACGAGCAGTACTTC | - | TRBV20-1 | TRBD1 | TRBJ2-7
CSVQHSEKLFF | TGCAGCGTTCAACATAGTGAAAAACTGTTTTTT | - | TRBV29-1 | - | TRBJ1-4
CASIRDGGGSTDTQYF | TGTGCCAGCATCAGGGATGGAGGGGGAAGCACAGATACGCAGTATTTT | - | TRBV2 | - | TRBJ2-3
CASSEPGGANTEAFF | TGTGCCAGCAGTGAACCAGGGGGCGCGAACACTGAAGCTTTCTTT | - | TRBV25-1 | TRBD1 | TRBJ1-1
CASSLSLEETQYF | TGTGCCAGCAGCTTATCCCTAGAAGAGACCCAGTACTTC | - | TRBV11-2 | - | TRBJ2-5
CSVDLRNTEAFF | TGCAGCGTTGATCTGAGGAACACTGAAGCTTTCTTT | - | TRBV29-1 | - | TRBJ1-1
CSVLRGPSYEQYF | TGCAGCGTTCTGCGGGGGCCCTCCTACGAGCAGTACTTC | - | TRBV29-1 | - | TRBJ2-7
CATAGGGHLIYEQYF | TGTGCCACCGCAGGGGGGGGACACCTGATCTACGAGCAGTACTTC | once | TRBV15 | - | TRBJ2-7
CASTEETQYF | TGTGCCAGCACCGAAGAGACCCAGTACTTC | - | TRBV6-4 | - | TRBJ2-5
CSAKRVGVRNTEAFF | TGCAGTGCCAAAAGAGTAGGGGTGAGGAACACTGAAGCTTTCTTT | - | TRBV20-1 | - | TRBJ1-1
CASGAEVYNEQFF | TGTGCCAGCGGGGCGGAAGTTTACAATGAGCAGTTCTTC | - | TRBV5-5 | - | TRBJ2-1
CSEGLGYTF | TGCAGCGAGGGGTTGGGCTACACCTTC | - | TRBV29-1 | - | TRBJ1-2
CASSPTVSRTYEQYF | TGTGCCAGCAGCCCTACGGTCTCAAGAACCTACGAGCAGTACTTC | - | TRBV3-1 | - | TRBJ2-7
CATSKEPGSPGTDTQYF | TGTGCCACCAGCAAAGAGCCGGGCTCCCCGGGCACAGATACGCAGTATTTT | - | TRBV15 | - | TRBJ2-3
CSALGDRGHINTDTQYF | TGCAGTGCCCTCGGAGACAGGGGGCACATTAACACAGATACGCAGTATTTT | - | TRBV20-1 | TRBD1 | TRBJ2-3
CASSLRSAGAYNEQFF | TGCGCCAGCAGCTTGCGGTCGGCGGGAGCATACAATGAGCAGTTCTTC | - | TRBV5-1 | TRBD2 | TRBJ2-1
CASSQEDIRTDTQYF | TGCGCCAGCAGCCAAGAGGACATCCGCACAGATACGCAGTATTTT | - | TRBV4-1 | - | TRBJ2-3
CASSQGASASKSPQYF | TGTGCCAGCAGCCAAGGGGCTAGCGCCAGTAAATCGCCCCAGTACTTC | - | TRBV3-1 | - | TRBJ2-5
CASSQDRSTDTQYF | TGTGCCAGCAGCCAAGATCGTAGCACAGATACGCAGTATTTT | - | TRBV4-2 | - | TRBJ2-3
CASSPPSGGVYEQYF | TGCGCCAGCAGCCCCCCTAGCGGGGGTGTTTACGAGCAGTACTTC | - | TRBV5-1 | TRBD2 | TRBJ2-7
CASSFSGQDTEAFF | TGTGCCAGCAGTTTTTCAGGGCAGGACACTGAAGCTTTCTTT | - | TRBV12-3/TRBV12-4 | - | TRBJ1-1
CSARGPDTQYF | TGCAGTGCTAGAGGTCCGGATACGCAGTATTTT | - | TRBV20-1 | - | TRBJ2-3
CSARDLASGSYNEQFF | TGCAGTGCTAGAGACTTGGCTAGCGGCAGCTACAATGAGCAGTTCTTC | - | TRBV20-1 | TRBD2 | TRBJ2-1
CASSSPGTGAHGYTF | TGTGCCAGCAGTTCCCCCGGGACAGGGGCTCATGGCTACACCTTC | - | TRBV12-3/TRBV12-4 | TRBD1 | TRBJ1-2
CAWSLAEETQYF | TGTGCCTGGAGTTTAGCGGAAGAGACCCAGTACTTC | - | TRBV30 | - | TRBJ2-5
CSADISGSYEQYF | TGCAGTGCCGATATTAGCGGGAGCTACGAGCAGTACTTC | - | TRBV20-1 | TRBD2 | TRBJ2-7
CAIREDSVYGYTF | TGTGCCATCAGGGAGGACAGCGTTTATGGCTACACCTTC | - | TRBV10-3 | - | TRBJ1-2
CASSLRGTFIRNSPLHF | TGTGCCAGCAGCCTCAGGGGAACCTTCATTAGAAATTCACCCCTCCACTTT | - | TRBV3-1 | - | TRBJ1-6
CASSDRGIPTYEQYF | TGTGCCAGCAGCGACAGGGGAATTCCCACCTACGAGCAGTACTTC | - | TRBV25-1 | TRBD1 | TRBJ2-7
CASSVVAGQGYGYTF | TGTGCCAGCAGCGTAGTAGCGGGACAGGGCTATGGCTACACCTTC | - | TRBV9 | TRBD1 | TRBJ1-2
CAIGRHSNQPQHF | TGTGCCATCGGGCGGCATAGCAATCAGCCCCAGCATTTT | - | TRBV10-3 | - | TRBJ1-5
CSAALNSYEQYF | TGCAGTGCCGCTCTAAACTCCTACGAGCAGTACTTC | - | TRBV20-1 | - | TRBJ2-7
CASSISLLEGEQFF | TGTGCCAGTAGTATATCACTCCTTGAGGGGGAGCAGTTCTTC | - | TRBV19 | - | TRBJ2-1
CSAARQSNEQYF | TGCAGTGCTGCCCGACAGTCTAACGAGCAGTACTTC | - | TRBV20-1 | - | TRBJ2-7
CSGGQGSRDEQYF | TGCAGCGGCGGACAGGGGAGTAGGGACGAGCAGTACTTC | - | TRBV29-1 | TRBD1 | TRBJ2-7
CASHSGAYQPQHF | TGTGCCAGCCATTCGGGGGCATATCAGCCCCAGCATTTT | - | TRBV6-1 | - | TRBJ1-5
CASSSRGWGSETQYF | TGTGCCAGCAGCTCGCGGGGCTGGGGATCAGAGACCCAGTACTTC | - | TRBV7-2 | - | TRBJ2-5
CAISDPTLKIIQYF | TGTGCCATCAGTGACCCGACACTCAAGATCATTCAGTACTTC | - | TRBV10-3 | - | TRBJ2-4
CASSQVLGNYGYTF | TGCGCCAGCAGCCAAGTTTTAGGGAACTATGGCTACACCTTC | - | TRBV4-1 | - | TRBJ1-2
CASSSTGHLSPLHF | TGTGCCAGCAGCTCGACAGGGCATCTTTCACCCCTCCACTTT | - | TRBV5-4 | TRBD1 | TRBJ1-6
CASRLEAGGRYNEQFF | TGCGCCAGCCGTCTCGAAGCGGGAGGGCGGTACAATGAGCAGTTCTTC | - | TRBV5-1 | TRBD2 | TRBJ2-1
CASRRIRDLTYNEQFF | TGTGCCAGCAGACGGATTAGGGACTTAACCTACAATGAGCAGTTCTTC | once | TRBV2 | - | TRBJ2-1